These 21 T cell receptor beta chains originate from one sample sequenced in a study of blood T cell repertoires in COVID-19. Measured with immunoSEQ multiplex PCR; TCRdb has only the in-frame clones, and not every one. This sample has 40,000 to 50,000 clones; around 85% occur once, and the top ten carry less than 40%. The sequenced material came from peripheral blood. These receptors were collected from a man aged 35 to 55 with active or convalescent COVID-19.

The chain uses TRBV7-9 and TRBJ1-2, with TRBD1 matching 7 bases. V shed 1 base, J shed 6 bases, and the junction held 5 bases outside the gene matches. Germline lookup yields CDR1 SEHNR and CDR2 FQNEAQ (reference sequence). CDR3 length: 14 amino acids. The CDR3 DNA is TGTGCCAGCAGCTTAGAGGGGACAGTTCATGGCTACACCTTC. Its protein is CASSLEGTVHGYTF.

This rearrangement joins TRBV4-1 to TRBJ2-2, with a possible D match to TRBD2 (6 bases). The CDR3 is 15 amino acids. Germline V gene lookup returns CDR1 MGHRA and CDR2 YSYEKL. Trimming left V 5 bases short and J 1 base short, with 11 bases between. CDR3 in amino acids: CASSSAGLNTGELFF. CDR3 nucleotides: TGCGCCAGCAGCTCAGCGGGCCTGAACACCGGGGAGCTGTTTTTT.

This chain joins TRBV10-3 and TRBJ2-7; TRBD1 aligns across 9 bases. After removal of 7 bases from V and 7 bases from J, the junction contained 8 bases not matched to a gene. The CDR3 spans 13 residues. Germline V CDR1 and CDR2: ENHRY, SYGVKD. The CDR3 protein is CAINRDRDGEQYF. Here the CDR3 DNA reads TGTGCCATCAACCGGGACAGGGACGGGGAGCAGTACTTC.

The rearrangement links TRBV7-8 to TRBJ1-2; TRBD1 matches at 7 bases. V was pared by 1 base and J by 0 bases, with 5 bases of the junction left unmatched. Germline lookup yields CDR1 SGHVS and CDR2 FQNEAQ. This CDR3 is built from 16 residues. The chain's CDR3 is CASSLEGGAANYGYTF. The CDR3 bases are TGTGCCAGCAGCTTAGAAGGGGGCGCTGCTAACTATGGCTACACCTTC.

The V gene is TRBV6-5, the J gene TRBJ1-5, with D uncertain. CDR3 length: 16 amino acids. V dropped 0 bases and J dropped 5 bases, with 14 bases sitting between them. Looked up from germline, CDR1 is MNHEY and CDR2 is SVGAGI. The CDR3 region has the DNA TGTGCCAGCAGTTACTCGTTTCGGGGTAAGCATCAGCCCCAGCATTTT. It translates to CASSYSFRGKHQPQHF.

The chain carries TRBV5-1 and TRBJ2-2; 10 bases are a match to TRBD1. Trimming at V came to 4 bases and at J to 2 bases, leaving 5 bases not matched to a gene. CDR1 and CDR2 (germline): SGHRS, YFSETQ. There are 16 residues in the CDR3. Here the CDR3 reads CASSRWDRGNTGELFF. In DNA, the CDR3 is TGCGCCAGCAGCCGTTGGGACAGGGGAAACACCGGGGAGCTGTTTTTT.

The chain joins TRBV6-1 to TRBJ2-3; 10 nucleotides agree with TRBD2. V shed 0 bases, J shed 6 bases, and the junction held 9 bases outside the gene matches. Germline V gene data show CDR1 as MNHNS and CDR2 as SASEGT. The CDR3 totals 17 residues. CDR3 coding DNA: TGTGCCAGCAGTGAAGCGGGACTAGCGTCAAGGGCTGATACGCAGTATTTT. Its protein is CASSEAGLASRADTQYF.

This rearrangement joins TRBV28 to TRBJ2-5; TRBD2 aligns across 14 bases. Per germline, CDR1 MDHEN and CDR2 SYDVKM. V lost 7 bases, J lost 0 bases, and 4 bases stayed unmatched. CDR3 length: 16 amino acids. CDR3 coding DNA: TGTGCCAGCAATCGGGGACTAGCGGGGGACCAAGAGACCCAGTACTTC. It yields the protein CASNRGLAGDQETQYF.

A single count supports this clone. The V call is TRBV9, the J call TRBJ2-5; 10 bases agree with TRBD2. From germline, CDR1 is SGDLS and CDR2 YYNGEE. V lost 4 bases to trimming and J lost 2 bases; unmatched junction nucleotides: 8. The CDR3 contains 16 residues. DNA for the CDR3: TGTGCCAGCAGCCCTAGAGCTAGCGGGGGACAAGAGACCCAGTACTTC. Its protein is CASSPRASGGQETQYF.

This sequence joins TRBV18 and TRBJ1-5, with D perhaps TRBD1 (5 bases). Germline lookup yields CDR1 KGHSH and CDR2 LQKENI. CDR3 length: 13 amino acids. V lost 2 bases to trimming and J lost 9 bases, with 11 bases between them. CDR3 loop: CASSPIQEGPQHF. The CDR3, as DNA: TGTGCCAGCTCACCAATACAGGAGGGGCCCCAGCATTTT.

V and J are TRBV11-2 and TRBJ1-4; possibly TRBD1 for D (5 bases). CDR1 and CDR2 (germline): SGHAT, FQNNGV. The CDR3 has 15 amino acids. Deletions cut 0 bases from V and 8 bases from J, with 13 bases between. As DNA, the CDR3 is TGTGCCAGCAGCTTAGATTTGGGACTCGGGGAAAAACTGTTTTTT. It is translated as CASSLDLGLGEKLFF.

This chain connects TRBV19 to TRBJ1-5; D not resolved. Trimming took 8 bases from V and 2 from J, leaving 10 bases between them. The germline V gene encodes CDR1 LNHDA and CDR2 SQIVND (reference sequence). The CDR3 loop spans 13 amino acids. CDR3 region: CASRGMGNQPQHF. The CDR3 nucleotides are TGTGCCAGTCGCGGGATGGGCAATCAGCCCCAGCATTTT.

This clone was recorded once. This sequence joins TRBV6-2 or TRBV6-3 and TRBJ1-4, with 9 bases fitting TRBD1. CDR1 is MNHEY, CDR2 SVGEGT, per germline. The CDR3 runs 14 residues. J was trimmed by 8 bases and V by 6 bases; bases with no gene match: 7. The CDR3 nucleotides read TGTGCCAGCAGCCGGGCAACAGGGGGCGAAAAACTGTTTTTT. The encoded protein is CASSRATGGEKLFF.

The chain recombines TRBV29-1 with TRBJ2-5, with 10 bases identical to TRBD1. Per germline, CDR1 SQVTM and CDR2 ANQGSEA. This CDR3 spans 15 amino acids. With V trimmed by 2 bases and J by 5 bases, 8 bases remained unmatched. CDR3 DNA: TGCAGCGTTGAACCTCCCCGGGACAGGGGCGAGACCCAGTACTTC. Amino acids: CSVEPPRDRGETQYF.

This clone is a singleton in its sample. The CDR3 reads CASSQYPGGAGNTIYF. CDR3 sequence (DNA): TGCGCCAGCAGCCAATACCCAGGGGGCGCTGGAAACACCATATATTTT. The chain links TRBV4-1 to TRBJ1-3; 8 positions match TRBD1. The V and J ends lost 2 bases and 2 bases, in that order; junction bases with no gene match: 5. The CDR3 covers 16 residues. Germline lookup yields CDR1 MGHRA and CDR2 YSYEKL.

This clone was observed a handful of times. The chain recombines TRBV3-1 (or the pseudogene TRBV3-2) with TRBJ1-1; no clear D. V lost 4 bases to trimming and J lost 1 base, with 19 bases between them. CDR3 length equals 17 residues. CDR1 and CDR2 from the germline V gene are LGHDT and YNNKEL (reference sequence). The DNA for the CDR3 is TGTGCCAGCAGCCTGATCCCTCCTAAGGAGGAGAACACTGAAGCTTTCTTT. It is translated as CASSLIPPKEENTEAFF.

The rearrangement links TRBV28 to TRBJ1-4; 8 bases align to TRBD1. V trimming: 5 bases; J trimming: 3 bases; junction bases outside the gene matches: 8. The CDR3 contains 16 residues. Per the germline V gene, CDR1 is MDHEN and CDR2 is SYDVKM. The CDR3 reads CASSLTPGQANEKLFF. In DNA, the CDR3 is TGTGCCAGCAGTCTGACTCCGGGACAGGCTAATGAAAAACTGTTTTTT.

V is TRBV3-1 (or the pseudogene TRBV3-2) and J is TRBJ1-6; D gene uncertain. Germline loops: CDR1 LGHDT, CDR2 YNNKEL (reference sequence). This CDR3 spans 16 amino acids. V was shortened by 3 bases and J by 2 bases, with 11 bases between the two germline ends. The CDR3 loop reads CASSQARGAYNSPLHF. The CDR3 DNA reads TGTGCCAGCAGCCAGGCCCGGGGTGCCTATAATTCACCCCTCCACTTT.

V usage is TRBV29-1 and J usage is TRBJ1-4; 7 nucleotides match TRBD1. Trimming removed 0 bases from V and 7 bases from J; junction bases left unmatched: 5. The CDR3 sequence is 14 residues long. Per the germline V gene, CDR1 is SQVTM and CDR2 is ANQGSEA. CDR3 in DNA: TGCAGCGTTGAAGATAGGACAGGCGGTGAAAAACTGTTTTTT. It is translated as CSVEDRTGGEKLFF. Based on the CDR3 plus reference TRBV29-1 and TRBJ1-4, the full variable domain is SAVISQKPSRDICQRGTSLTIQCQVDSQVTMMFWYRQQPGQSLTLIATANQGSEATYESGFVIDKFPISRPNLTFSTLTVSNMSPEDSSIYLCSVEDRTGGEKLFFGSGTQLSVL.

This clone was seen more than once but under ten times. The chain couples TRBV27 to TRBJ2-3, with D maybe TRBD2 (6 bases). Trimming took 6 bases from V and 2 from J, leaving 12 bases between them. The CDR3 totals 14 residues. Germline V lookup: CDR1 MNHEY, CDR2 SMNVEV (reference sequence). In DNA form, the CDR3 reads TGTGCCAGCAGCCCGGACTATGCCACAGATACGCAGTATTTT. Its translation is CASSPDYATDTQYF.

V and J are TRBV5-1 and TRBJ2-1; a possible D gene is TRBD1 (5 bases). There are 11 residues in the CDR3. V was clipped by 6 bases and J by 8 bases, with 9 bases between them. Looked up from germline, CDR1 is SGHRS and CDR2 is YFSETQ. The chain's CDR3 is CASTQGYEQFF. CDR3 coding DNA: TGCGCCAGCACCCAGGGATATGAGCAGTTCTTC.